This TCR beta chain was identified in a study of T cells in Graves' hyperthyroidism and ophthalmopathy. The CDR3 length is 17 residues. The germline V gene has CDR1 MGHDK and CDR2 SYGVNS. The V gene end was trimmed by 9 bases and the J gene end by 1 base; junction bases not matched to a gene: 10. The TCR beta CDR3 regions underwent amplification using RNA transcripts as the source. HTBI primers were used for first-round RT-PCR of the TCR CDR3. TCRdb independently ran MiXCR on the multiplex PCR reads; one entry per CDR3 protein. The profile shows 750,000 to 900,000 distinct CDR3 sequences, 38% of them singletons. Patients aged 18 to 65 with hyperthyroidism were newly diagnosed, with duration under 2 months.

This sequence originates from a young man with Graves' hyperthyroidism. The rearrangement links TRBV25-1 to TRBJ2-6; TRBD1 matches at 9 bases. The sequenced material came from blood. CDR3 region: CASNYRGRESGANVLTF. The CDR3 region has the DNA TGTGCCAGTAACTACAGGGGGCGGGAGTCTGGGGCCAACGTCCTGACTTTC.